The source of this T cell receptor beta chain is a study of blood T cell repertoires in COVID-19. Study context: There were acute and convalescent COVID-19 samples, and they came from the United States, Italy and Spain.

Profiling relied on immunoSEQ multiplex PCR, and the TCRdb table lists in-frame clones only, not all of them. The sample lists roughly 200,000 clones; more than 70% were seen once. The ends were cut back, 6 bases at V and 7 bases at J, with 16 bases in the middle. CDR1 is SGHDN, CDR2 FVKESK, per germline. The CDR3 length is 14 residues. Sequencing used PBMCs or T cells enriched from blood (not recorded which). This chain links TRBV14 with TRBJ2-4; TRBD1 might be the D (5 bases). This clonotype was obtained from a man aged 40-49 years who had recovered from COVID-19. The CDR3 protein is CASSPLGPGNIQYF. CDR3 coding DNA: TGTGCCAGCAGTCCTTTGGGGCCCGGGAACATTCAGTACTTC.